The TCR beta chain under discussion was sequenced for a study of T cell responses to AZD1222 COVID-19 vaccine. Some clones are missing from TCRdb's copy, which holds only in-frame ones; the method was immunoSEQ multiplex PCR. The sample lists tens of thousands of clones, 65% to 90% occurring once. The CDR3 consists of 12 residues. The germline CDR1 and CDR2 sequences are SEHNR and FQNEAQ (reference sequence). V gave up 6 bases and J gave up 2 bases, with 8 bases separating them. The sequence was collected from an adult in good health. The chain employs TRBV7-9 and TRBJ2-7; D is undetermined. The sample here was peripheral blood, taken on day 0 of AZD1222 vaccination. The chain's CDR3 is CASSSIPYEQYF. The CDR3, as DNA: TGTGCCAGCAGTTCAATCCCCTACGAGCAGTACTTC.